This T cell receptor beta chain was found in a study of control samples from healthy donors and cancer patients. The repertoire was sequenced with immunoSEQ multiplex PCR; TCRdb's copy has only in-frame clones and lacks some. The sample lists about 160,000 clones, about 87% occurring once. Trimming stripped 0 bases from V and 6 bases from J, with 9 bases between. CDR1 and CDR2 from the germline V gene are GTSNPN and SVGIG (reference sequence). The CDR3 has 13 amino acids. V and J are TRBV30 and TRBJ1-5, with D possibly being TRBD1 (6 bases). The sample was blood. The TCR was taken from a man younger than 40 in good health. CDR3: CAWSVQGGQPQHF. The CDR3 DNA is TGTGCCTGGAGTGTACAGGGAGGTCAGCCCCAGCATTTT.